A single sample gave rise to the 9 T cell receptor beta chains below, sequenced in a study. Using its own MiXCR run on the RT-PCR reads, TCRdb lists one record per CDR3 protein. The sample includes 550,000 to 750,000 distinct CDR3 sequences, about 14% of them seen just once. The sequenced sample consisted of memory CD4+ T cells from blood. The receptors were sampled from a female donor in good health, serving as a healthy control.

CDR3 sequence: CSVGHFSGSGGAEQYF. The CDR3 DNA is TGCAGCGTTGGACATTTTAGCGGGAGTGGAGGGGCCGAGCAGTACTTC. V gene TRBV29-1 combines with J gene TRBJ2-7; TRBD2 matches 9 bases. This CDR3 is 16 amino acids long. CDR1 SQVTM and CDR2 ANQGSEA come from the germline V gene. The ends lost 4 bases at V and 6 bases at J; junction bases unmatched: 16.

This clonotype was recorded a few times. V gene TRBV7-9 combines with J gene TRBJ2-7, with 9 bases fitting TRBD1. The V gene's germline CDR1 is SEHNR and CDR2 FQNEAQ (reference sequence). With 5 bases clipped from V and 5 bases from J, the junction kept 10 bases outside the gene matches. This CDR3 spans 15 amino acids. CDR3 loop: CASSEGGTGYDEQYF. DNA of the CDR3: TGTGCCAGCAGCGAAGGCGGGACAGGGTACGACGAGCAGTACTTC. Combining the CDR3 with reference TRBV7-9 and TRBJ2-7 gives the whole variable domain DTGVSQNPRHKITKRGQNVTFRCDPISEHNRLYWYRQTLGQGPEFLTYFQNEAQLEKSRLLSDRFSAERPKGSFSTLEIQRTEQGDSAMYLCASSEGGTGYDEQYFGPGTRLTVT.

This clonotype turned up a few times. This chain links TRBV7-9 with TRBJ1-4; 9 nucleotides match TRBD1. Losses at the gene ends were 5 bases for V and 0 bases for J; bases not matched to a gene: 13. In germline, CDR1 is SEHNR, CDR2 FQNEAQ (reference sequence). The CDR3 sequence is 19 residues long. CDR3 residues: CASSTTGTGSSATNEKLFF. CDR3 DNA: TGTGCCAGCAGCACAACCGGGACAGGGAGTTCGGCAACTAATGAAAAACTGTTTTTT.

In this sample, this clonotype turned up many times. The chain has TRBV7-8 and TRBJ2-5; D is undetermined. The CDR3 runs 13 residues. Germline V gene data show CDR1 as SGHVS and CDR2 as FQNEAQ. The ends were cut back, 5 bases at V and 5 bases at J, with 12 bases in the middle. CDR3 residues: CASSGRVFETQYF. For the CDR3, the DNA is TGTGCCAGCAGCGGCCGAGTATTTGAGACCCAGTACTTC.

With respect to this clonotype: A read error may explain this, as a much larger clone is one base away. The chain employs TRBV7-2 and TRBJ1-1; D unresolved. The CDR3 covers 16 residues. V gave up 2 bases and J gave up 0 bases, with 13 bases separating them. Germline V gives CDR1 SGHTA, CDR2 FQGNSA. CDR3 bases: TGTGCCAGCAGCTTACAGGCGTCCTCCTTGAACACTGAAGCTTTCTTT. It encodes CASSLQASSLNTEAFF.

The gene calls are TRBV6-1 and TRBJ2-3; 11 bases align to TRBD1. The trim removed 5 bases at V and 5 bases at J, leaving 9 bases unmatched. There are 16 residues in the CDR3. Germline lookup yields CDR1 MNHNS and CDR2 SASEGT. The CDR3 here is CASSFKDRGQGDTQYF. The CDR3 nucleotides are TGTGCCAGCAGTTTTAAGGACAGGGGGCAAGGAGATACGCAGTATTTT.

There are many counts of this clonotype. The gene calls are TRBV7-2 and TRBJ2-1; 8 nucleotides match TRBD1. The junction had 5 bases not matched to a gene; V was cut back by 7 bases and J by 6 bases. CDR3 size: 13 residues. Germline V gene lookup returns CDR1 SGHTA and CDR2 FQGNSA. CDR3 nucleotides: TGTGCCAGCACCTTGGACAGGGTCAATGAGCAGTTCTTC. Translating it yields CASTLDRVNEQFF.

This chain uses TRBV5-5 with TRBJ2-5; perhaps TRBD1 as D (5 bases). From germline, CDR1 is SGHKS and CDR2 YYEKEE (reference sequence). The ends were cut back, 0 bases at V and 4 bases at J, with 7 bases in the middle. The CDR3 loop spans 13 amino acids. For the CDR3, the DNA is TGTGCCAGCAGCTTGGAAGGGGTAGAGACCCAGTACTTC. It encodes CASSLEGVETQYF.

This clonotype was counted at least ten times. The rearrangement uses TRBV20-1 and TRBJ2-3; 7 nucleotides line up with TRBD2. Germline V gene lookup returns CDR1 DFQATT and CDR2 SNEGSKA (reference sequence). The CDR3 runs to 14 residues. The V and J ends lost 6 bases and 3 bases, in that order; junction bases with no gene match: 9. CDR3 residues: CSAPRAGATDTQYF. The CDR3 nucleotides are TGCAGTGCCCCGAGGGCGGGAGCAACAGATACGCAGTATTTT.